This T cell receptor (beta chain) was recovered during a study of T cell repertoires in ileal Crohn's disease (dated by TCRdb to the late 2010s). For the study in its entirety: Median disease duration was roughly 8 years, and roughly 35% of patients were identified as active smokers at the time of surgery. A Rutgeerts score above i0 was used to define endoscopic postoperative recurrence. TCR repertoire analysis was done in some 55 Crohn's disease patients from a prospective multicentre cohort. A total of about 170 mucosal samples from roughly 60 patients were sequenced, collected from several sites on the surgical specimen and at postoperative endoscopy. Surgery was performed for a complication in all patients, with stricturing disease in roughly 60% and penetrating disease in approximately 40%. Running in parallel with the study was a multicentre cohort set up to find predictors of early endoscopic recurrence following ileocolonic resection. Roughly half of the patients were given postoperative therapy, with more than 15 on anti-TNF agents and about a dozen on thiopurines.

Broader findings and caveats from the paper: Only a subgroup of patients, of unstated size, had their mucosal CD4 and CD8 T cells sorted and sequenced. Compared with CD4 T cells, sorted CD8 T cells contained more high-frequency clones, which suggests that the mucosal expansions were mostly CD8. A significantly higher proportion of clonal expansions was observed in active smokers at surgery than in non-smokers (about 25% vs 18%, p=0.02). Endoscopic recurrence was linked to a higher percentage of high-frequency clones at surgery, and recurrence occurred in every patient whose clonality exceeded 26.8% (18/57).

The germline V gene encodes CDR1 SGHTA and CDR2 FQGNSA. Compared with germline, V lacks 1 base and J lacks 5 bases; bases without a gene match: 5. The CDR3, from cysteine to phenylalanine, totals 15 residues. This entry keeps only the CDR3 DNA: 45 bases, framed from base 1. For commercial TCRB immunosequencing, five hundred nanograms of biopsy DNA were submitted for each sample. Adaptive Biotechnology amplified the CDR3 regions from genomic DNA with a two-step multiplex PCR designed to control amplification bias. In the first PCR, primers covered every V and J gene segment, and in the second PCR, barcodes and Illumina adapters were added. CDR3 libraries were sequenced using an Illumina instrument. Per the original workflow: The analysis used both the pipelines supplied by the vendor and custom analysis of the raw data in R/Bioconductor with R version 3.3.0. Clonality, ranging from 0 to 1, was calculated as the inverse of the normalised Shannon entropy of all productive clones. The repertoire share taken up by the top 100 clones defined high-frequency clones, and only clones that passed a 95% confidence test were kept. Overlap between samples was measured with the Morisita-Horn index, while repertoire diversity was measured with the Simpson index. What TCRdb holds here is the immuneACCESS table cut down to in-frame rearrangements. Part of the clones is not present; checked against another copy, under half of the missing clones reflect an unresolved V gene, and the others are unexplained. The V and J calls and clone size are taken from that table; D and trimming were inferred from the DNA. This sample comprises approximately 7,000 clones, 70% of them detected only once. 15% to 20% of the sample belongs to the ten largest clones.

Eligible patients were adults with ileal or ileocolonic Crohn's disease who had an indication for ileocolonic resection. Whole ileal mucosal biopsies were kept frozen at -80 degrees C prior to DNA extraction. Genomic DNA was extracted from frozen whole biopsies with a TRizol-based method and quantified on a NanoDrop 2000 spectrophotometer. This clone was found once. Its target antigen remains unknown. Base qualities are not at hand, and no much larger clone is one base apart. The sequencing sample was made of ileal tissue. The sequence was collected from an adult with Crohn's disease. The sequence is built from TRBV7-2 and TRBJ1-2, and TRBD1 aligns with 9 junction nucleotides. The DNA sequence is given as TGTGCCAGCAGCTTAGTGATGGGACAGGGTTATGGCTACACCTTC. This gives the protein CASSLVMGQGYGYTF.